The 28 T cell receptor beta chains presented below share a single source sample, sequenced in a study of blood T cell repertoires in COVID-19. The table came from immunoSEQ multiplex PCR; TCRdb's copy has only in-frame clones and leaves some out. The sample contains approximately 110,000 clones, about nine tenths of which appear only once. Material for sequencing was peripheral blood. The receptors here all came from a woman aged 45-59 years with acute or convalescent COVID-19.

The chain recombines TRBV5-1 with TRBJ1-1; 8 positions match TRBD1. Germline V gene lookup returns CDR1 SGHRS and CDR2 YFSETQ. The CDR3 sequence is 14 residues long. V shed 4 bases, J shed 0 bases, and the junction held 2 bases outside the gene matches. Here the CDR3 reads CASSTGGMNTEAFF. Here the CDR3 DNA reads TGCGCCAGCAGCACAGGGGGGATGAACACTGAAGCTTTCTTT.

The CDR3 DNA is TGTGCCAGCAGCGGTATGTCAGGGACAGATGAATATGGCTACACCTTC. It specifies CASSGMSGTDEYGYTF. This chain links TRBV21-1 with TRBJ1-2; TRBD1, as called in the table, went unchecked against the DNA. TRBV21-1 is designated a pseudogene. The CDR3 spans 16 residues.

V usage is TRBV10-1 and J usage is TRBJ2-1; possibly TRBD1 for D (5 bases). The CDR3 length is 11 residues. CDR1 and CDR2 from the germline V gene are WNHNN and SYGVQD (reference sequence). V was pared by 4 bases and J by 9 bases, with 7 bases between. The CDR3 here is CASSGGGEQFF. The CDR3 coding sequence is TGCGCCAGCAGTGGGGGCGGTGAGCAGTTCTTC.

The chain has TRBV29-1 and TRBJ1-2; D may be TRBD1 (6 bases). The V gene's germline CDR1 is SQVTM and CDR2 ANQGSEA. V lost 3 bases and J lost 7, with 12 bases in between. CDR3 size: 12 residues. The CDR3 sequence is CSVDHRVFGYTF. CDR3 sequence (DNA): TGCAGCGTTGATCACAGGGTGTTTGGCTACACCTTC.

CDR3 in amino acids: CATSATGNNQPQHF. The CDR3 nucleotides are TGTGCCACCAGCGCTACAGGGAACAATCAGCCCCAGCATTTT. The chain employs TRBV24-1 and TRBJ1-5, with D possibly being TRBD1 (6 bases). The germline V gene has CDR1 KGHDR and CDR2 SFDVKD. The CDR3 contains 14 residues. The V gene lost 7 bases and the J gene lost 3 bases, with 12 bases spanning the gap.

The chain is built from TRBV19 and TRBJ2-1, with a possible D match to TRBD1 (6 bases). V was shortened by 5 bases and J by 4 bases, with 12 bases between the two germline ends. CDR1 LNHDA and CDR2 SQIVND come from the germline V gene (reference sequence). The CDR3 is 14 residues long. CDR3 residues: CASSYRDTYNEQFF. The CDR3, as DNA: TGTGCCAGTAGTTACCGGGACACATACAATGAGCAGTTCTTC. The variable domain in full, with the rest retrieved from reference TRBV19 and TRBJ2-1, is DGGITQSPKYLFRKEGQNVTLSCEQNLNHDAMYWYRQDPGQGLRLIYYSQIVNDFQKGDIAEGYSVSREKKESFPLTVTSAQKNPTAFYLCASSYRDTYNEQFFGPGTRLTVL.

This clone was recorded only once. The rearrangement joins TRBV4-3 to TRBJ1-1; D is perhaps TRBD1 (6 bases). The CDR3 spans 15 residues. Between the trimmed V and J ends, which lost 6 bases and 6 bases, there was a span of 20 bases. The germline V gene encodes CDR1 LGHNA and CDR2 YSLEER. The CDR3 nucleotides are TGCGCCAGCAGATTGGGGGCGGACGATATCGCTGAAGCTTTCTTT. This encodes CASRLGADDIAEAFF.

This chain links TRBV5-4 with TRBJ2-1; 8 nucleotides align to TRBD2. The trim removed 3 bases at V and 12 bases at J, leaving 17 bases unmatched. Germline assignment: CDR1 SGHNT and CDR2 YYREEE (reference sequence). The CDR3 loop spans 16 amino acids. Here the CDR3 reads CASSSSTSVDGWGQFF. CDR3 sequence (DNA): TGTGCCAGCAGCTCATCGACTAGCGTGGATGGTTGGGGGCAGTTCTTC.

V usage is TRBV7-9 and J usage is TRBJ2-1; TRBD1 agrees at 7 bases. V lost 2 bases and J lost 5; bases outside the gene matches: 6. Germline assignment: CDR1 SEHNR and CDR2 FQNEAQ (reference sequence). The CDR3 totals 15 residues. The CDR3 here is CASSLSGQNDNEQFF. In DNA form, the CDR3 reads TGTGCCAGCAGCTTATCGGGACAGAATGACAATGAGCAGTTCTTC.

The chain carries TRBV30 and TRBJ1-4; perhaps TRBD1 as D (5 bases). Per the germline V gene, CDR1 is GTSNPN and CDR2 is SVGIG (reference sequence). CDR3 length: 14 residues. Trimming stripped 2 bases from V and 2 bases from J, with 9 bases between. The DNA for the CDR3 is TGTGCCTGGAGTCCCGGGGGGACTAATGAAAAACTGTTTTTT. Translation: CAWSPGGTNEKLFF.

This clone was recorded only once. J is TRBJ1-3 and V is TRBV10-3; D is uncertain. The V and J ends lost 6 bases and 1 base respectively, with 10 bases between them. From germline, CDR1 is ENHRY and CDR2 SYGVKD. The length of the CDR3 is 14 residues. CDR3 nucleotide sequence: TGTGCCATCAGGCCTGACACTTCTGGAAACACCATATATTTT. Its translation is CAIRPDTSGNTIYF.

The chain recombines TRBV5-1 with TRBJ1-4; D is perhaps TRBD1 (5 bases). CDR3 size: 14 residues. Per germline, CDR1 SGHRS and CDR2 YFSETQ. With 3 bases removed from V and 5 bases from J, the gap between germline ends came to 11 bases. CDR3 region: CASSSRGNNEKLFF. As DNA, the CDR3 is TGCGCCAGCAGCTCCCGGGGGAACAATGAAAAACTGTTTTTT.

The rearrangement uses TRBV6-5 and TRBJ1-5, with TRBD1 as a possible D gene (6 bases). The CDR3 spans 14 residues. Germline values: CDR1 MNHEY, CDR2 SVGAGI. Trimming took 2 bases from V and 4 from J, leaving 9 bases between them. The CDR3 DNA sequence: TGTGCCAGCAGTTACAGGGGGATTAATCAGCCCCAGCATTTT. This codes for CASSYRGINQPQHF.

J is TRBJ1-2 and V is TRBV10-2, with a weak D call TRBD1 (5 bases). Germline CDR1 and CDR2: WSHSY and SAAADI. V was pared by 7 bases and J by 5 bases, with 17 bases between. CDR3 size: 14 residues. The CDR3 sequence: CASTSSRGGYGYTF. The CDR3, as DNA: TGCGCCAGCACCTCGAGTAGGGGTGGGTATGGCTACACCTTC.

The chain combines TRBV9 with TRBJ1-2; D is perhaps TRBD1 (6 bases). This CDR3 is built from 17 residues. Trimming pared 4 bases from V and 1 base from J, leaving 20 bases between. Germline CDR1 SGDLS, CDR2 YYNGEE. CDR3 nucleotides: TGTGCCAGCAGCCTCTTGGACAGAACATCTTTTAACTATGGCTACACCTTC. Translating gives CASSLLDRTSFNYGYTF.

The V gene is TRBV3-1 (or the pseudogene TRBV3-2), the J gene TRBJ2-3; unclear D gene. V was cut by 2 bases and J by 0 bases, with 9 bases left in between. Germline V gene sequence: CDR1 LGHDT, CDR2 YNNKEL (reference sequence). The length of the CDR3 is 15 residues. As DNA, the CDR3 is TGTGCCAGCAGCCAAAACCCTGGCAGCACAGATACGCAGTATTTT. Protein product: CASSQNPGSTDTQYF.

The rearrangement joins TRBV10-3 to TRBJ2-1; D may be TRBD2 (6 bases). Germline values: CDR1 ENHRY, CDR2 SYGVKD. The CDR3 has 16 amino acids. The germline V and J ends were trimmed by 9 bases and 0 bases, with 18 bases remaining between them. CDR3 region: CAICPTRRCSYNEQFF. In DNA form, the CDR3 reads TGTGCCATATGCCCGACTAGAAGGTGCTCCTACAATGAGCAGTTCTTC.

The V and J genes are TRBV23-1 and TRBJ1-3; D ambiguous. TRBV23-1 is recorded as an ORF, its role being uncertain. V was clipped by 3 bases and J by 0 bases, with 15 bases between them. This CDR3 comprises 17 residues. The CDR3 protein is CASSHSYGPISGNTIYF. The CDR3 nucleotides read TGCGCCAGCAGTCATTCCTATGGTCCCATCTCTGGAAACACCATATATTTT.

V is TRBV20-1 and J is TRBJ1-1; D not resolved. CDR3 length: 11 amino acids. Per germline, CDR1 DFQATT and CDR2 SNEGSKA (reference sequence). V was cut by 3 bases and J by 4 bases, with 6 bases left in between. The CDR3 DNA is TGCAGTGCTAGTGGAGGCACTGAAGCTTTCTTT. Its protein is CSASGGTEAFF.

This chain uses TRBV29-1 with TRBJ1-1, with TRBD1 as a possible D gene (6 bases). Trimming took 5 bases from V and 6 from J, leaving 16 bases between them. Germline-derived CDR1 and CDR2 are SQVTM and ANQGSEA. CDR3 length: 13 amino acids. The CDR3 coding sequence is TGCAGCGTTAACCAGGGGAGATCTGCTGAAGCTTTCTTT. This gives the protein CSVNQGRSAEAFF.

The chain carries TRBV28 and TRBJ2-1; 10 bases line up with TRBD1. This CDR3 has 14 residues. Germline values: CDR1 MDHEN, CDR2 SYDVKM. Trimming removed 7 bases from V and 7 bases from J; junction bases left unmatched: 7. Written as DNA, the CDR3 is TGTGCCAGCAAGGCGGGACAGGGGCGGAATGAGCAGTTCTTC. Translation gives CASKAGQGRNEQFF.

The chain recombines TRBV19 with TRBJ1-1, with 7 bases aligning to TRBD1. Per the germline V gene, CDR1 is LNHDA and CDR2 is SQIVND (reference sequence). The junction had 4 bases not matched to a gene; V was cut back by 7 bases and J by 8 bases. The CDR3 runs to 11 residues. The CDR3 DNA follows: TGTGCCAGTATAGGAGGGGGCGAAGCTTTCTTT. The encoded protein is CASIGGGEAFF.

The genes are TRBV7-6 and TRBJ2-1; D is perhaps TRBD2 (6 bases). Trimming cost V 6 bases and J 3 bases, with 15 bases left between them. Germline CDR1 reads SGHVS; CDR2 reads FNYEAQ. The CDR3 is 15 amino acids. The chain's CDR3 is CASSSTGGDYNEQFF. CDR3 sequence (DNA): TGTGCCAGCAGTTCAACAGGAGGGGACTACAATGAGCAGTTCTTC. Combining the CDR3 with reference TRBV7-6 and TRBJ2-1 gives the whole variable domain GAGVSQSPRYKVTKRGQDVALRCDPISGHVSLYWYRQALGQGPEFLTYFNYEAQQDKSGLPNDRFSAERPEGSISTLTIQRTEQRDSAMYRCASSSTGGDYNEQFFGPGTRLTVL.

This chain joins TRBV5-4 and TRBJ2-1, with TRBD2 matching 12 bases. This CDR3 is 16 amino acids long. CDR1 SGHNT and CDR2 YYREEE come from the germline V gene (reference sequence). With 0 bases clipped from V and 8 bases from J, the junction kept 6 bases outside the gene matches. The CDR3 DNA follows: TGTGCCAGCAGCTTGGTGGCTAGCGGGAGGGGGGATGAGCAGTTCTTC. Translated: CASSLVASGRGDEQFF.

This chain connects TRBV24-1 to TRBJ2-2, with 8 bases fitting TRBD1. This CDR3 comprises 14 residues. Germline V gene data show CDR1 as KGHDR and CDR2 as SFDVKD. V lost 8 bases to trimming and J lost 7 bases; unmatched junction nucleotides: 8. In DNA, the CDR3 is TGTGCCACCAAAAGTACAGGGGGTGTCGGGGAGCTGTTTTTT. Protein product: CATKSTGGVGELFF.

The V and J genes are TRBV3-1 (or the pseudogene TRBV3-2) and TRBJ1-2; D gene ambiguous. In germline, CDR1 is LGHDT, CDR2 YNNKEL (reference sequence). CDR3 length: 16 amino acids. The ends were cut back, 2 bases at V and 3 bases at J, with 16 bases in the middle. CDR3 DNA sequence: TGTGCCAGCAGCCAATCGGGAGTTGGGGTGGACTATGGCTACACCTTC. It codes for CASSQSGVGVDYGYTF.

V is TRBV28 and J is TRBJ1-2; D may be TRBD1 (5 bases). Looked up from germline, CDR1 is MDHEN and CDR2 is SYDVKM. V shed 7 bases and J shed 6 bases, with 18 bases lying between them. This CDR3 comprises 14 residues. The CDR3 coding sequence is TGTGCCAGCATTCGCCGAGCACGGGGGAATGGCTACACCTTC. Translating it yields CASIRRARGNGYTF.

The chain uses TRBV19 and TRBJ1-1; D might be TRBD1 (6 bases). The CDR3 covers 13 residues. The germline V gene has CDR1 LNHDA and CDR2 SQIVND (reference sequence). V was trimmed by 3 bases and J by 3 bases, leaving 8 bases between them. In nucleotides, the CDR3 is TGTGCCAGTAGTATGAAGGGGGACACTGAAGCTTTCTTT. Protein product: CASSMKGDTEAFF.